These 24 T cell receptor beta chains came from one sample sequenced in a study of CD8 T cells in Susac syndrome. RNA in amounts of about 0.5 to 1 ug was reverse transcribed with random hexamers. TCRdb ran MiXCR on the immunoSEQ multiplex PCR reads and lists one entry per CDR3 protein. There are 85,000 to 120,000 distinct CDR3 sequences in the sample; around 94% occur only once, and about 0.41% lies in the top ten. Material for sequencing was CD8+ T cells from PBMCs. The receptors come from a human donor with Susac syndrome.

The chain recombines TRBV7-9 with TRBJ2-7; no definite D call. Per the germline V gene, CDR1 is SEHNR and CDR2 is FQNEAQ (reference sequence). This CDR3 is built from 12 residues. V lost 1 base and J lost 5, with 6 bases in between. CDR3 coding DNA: TGTGCCAGCAGCTTAGGGGTCGACGAGCAGTACTTC. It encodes CASSLGVDEQYF.

CDR3 sequence (DNA): TGTGCCAGCAGCTTAGCAGGGAAACTAGCGGGGGGGCCGTACGAGCAGTACTTC. Translated, it gives CASSLAGKLAGGPYEQYF. The chain joins TRBV7-2 to TRBJ2-7; TRBD2 matches 13 bases. J lost 4 bases, V lost 0 bases, and 9 bases had no gene match. This CDR3 has 18 amino acids. The V gene's germline CDR1 is SGHTA and CDR2 FQGNSA.

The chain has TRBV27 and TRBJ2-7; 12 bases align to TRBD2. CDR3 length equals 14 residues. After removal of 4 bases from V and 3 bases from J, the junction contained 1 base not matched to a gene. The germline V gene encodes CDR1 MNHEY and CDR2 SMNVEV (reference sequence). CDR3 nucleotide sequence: TGTGCCAGCAGTTCGACTAGCGGGGGCTACGAGCAGTACTTC. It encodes CASSSTSGGYEQYF.

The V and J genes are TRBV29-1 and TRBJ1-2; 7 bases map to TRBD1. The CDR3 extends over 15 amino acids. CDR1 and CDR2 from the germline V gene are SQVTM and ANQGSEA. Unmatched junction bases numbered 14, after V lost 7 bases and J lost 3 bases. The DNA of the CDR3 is TGCAGCGCCCAAACAGGGGTTGGTATGGACTATGGCTACACCTTC. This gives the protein CSAQTGVGMDYGYTF.

The CDR3 reads CASSPLGGQGNEQFF. The DNA for the CDR3 is TGTGCCAGCAGCCCCCTTGGGGGACAGGGAAATGAGCAGTTCTTC. V is TRBV7-8 and J is TRBJ2-1; TRBD1 aligns across 9 bases. Germline CDR1 reads SGHVS; CDR2 reads FQNEAQ. CDR3 length equals 15 residues. Unmatched junction bases numbered 9, after V lost 5 bases and J lost 7 bases.

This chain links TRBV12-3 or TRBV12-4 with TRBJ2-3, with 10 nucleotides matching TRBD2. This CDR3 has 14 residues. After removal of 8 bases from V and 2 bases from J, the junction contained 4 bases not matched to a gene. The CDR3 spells CASGAGGITDTQYF. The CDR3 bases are TGTGCCAGCGGAGCGGGGGGGATCACAGATACGCAGTATTTT.

CDR3: CASSPLLPDTQYF. The CDR3 nucleotides read TGTGCCAGCAGTCCCCTCCTCCCAGATACGCAGTATTTT. This chain uses TRBV9 with TRBJ2-3; D is undetermined. CDR1 and CDR2 from the germline V gene are SGDLS and YYNGEE. The CDR3 covers 13 residues. Trimming stripped 5 bases from V and 4 bases from J, with 11 bases between.

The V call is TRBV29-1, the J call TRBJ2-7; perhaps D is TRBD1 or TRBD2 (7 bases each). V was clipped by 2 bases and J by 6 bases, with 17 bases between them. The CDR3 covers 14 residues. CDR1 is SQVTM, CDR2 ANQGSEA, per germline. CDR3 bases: TGCAGCGTTGAAAAAAGGGAGGGGGCTGGCGAGCAGTACTTC. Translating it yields CSVEKREGAGEQYF.

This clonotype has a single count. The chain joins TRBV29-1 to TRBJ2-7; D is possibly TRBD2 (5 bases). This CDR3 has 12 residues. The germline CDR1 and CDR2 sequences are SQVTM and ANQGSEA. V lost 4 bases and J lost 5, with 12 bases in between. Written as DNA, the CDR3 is TGCAGCGTTGTTGCATTCGGGGACGAGCAGTACTTC. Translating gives CSVVAFGDEQYF.

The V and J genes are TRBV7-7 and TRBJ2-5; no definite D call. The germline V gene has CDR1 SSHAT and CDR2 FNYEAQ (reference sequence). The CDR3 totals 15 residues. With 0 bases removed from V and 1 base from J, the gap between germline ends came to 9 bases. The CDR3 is CASSLALGTQETQYF. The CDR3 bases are TGTGCCAGCAGCTTAGCGCTTGGAACCCAAGAGACCCAGTACTTC. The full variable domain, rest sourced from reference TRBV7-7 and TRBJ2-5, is GAGVSQSPRYKVTKRGQDVTLRCDPISSHATLYWYQQALGQGPEFLTYFNYEAQPDKSGLPSDRFSAERPEGSISTLTIQRTEQRDSAMYRCASSLALGTQETQYFGPGTRLLVL.

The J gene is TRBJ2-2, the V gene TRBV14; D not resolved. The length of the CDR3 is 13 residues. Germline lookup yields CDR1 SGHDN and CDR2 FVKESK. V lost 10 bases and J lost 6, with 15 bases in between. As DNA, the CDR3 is TGTGCCACCGCCATCTTGGGTGCCGGGGAGCTGTTTTTT. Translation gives CATAILGAGELFF.

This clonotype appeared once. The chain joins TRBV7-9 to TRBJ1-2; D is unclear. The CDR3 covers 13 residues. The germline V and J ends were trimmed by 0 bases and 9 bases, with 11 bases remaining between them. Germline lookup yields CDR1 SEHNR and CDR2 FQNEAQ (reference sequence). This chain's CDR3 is CASSLAFPMSYTF. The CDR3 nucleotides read TGTGCCAGCAGCTTAGCGTTTCCTATGAGCTACACCTTC.

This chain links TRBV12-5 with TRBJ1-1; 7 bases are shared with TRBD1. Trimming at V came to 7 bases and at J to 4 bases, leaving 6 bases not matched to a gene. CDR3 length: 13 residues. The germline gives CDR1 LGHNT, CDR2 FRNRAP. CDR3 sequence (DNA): TGTGCTAGTGCCGGGACAGACGCCACTGAAGCTTTCTTT. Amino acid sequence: CASAGTDATEAFF.

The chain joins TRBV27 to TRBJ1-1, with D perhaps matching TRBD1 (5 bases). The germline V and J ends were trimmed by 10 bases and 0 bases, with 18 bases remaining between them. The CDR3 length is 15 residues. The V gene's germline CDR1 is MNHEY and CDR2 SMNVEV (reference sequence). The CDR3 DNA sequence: TGTGCCACTCGTATGGGGGGACCGATGAACACTGAAGCTTTCTTT. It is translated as CATRMGGPMNTEAFF.

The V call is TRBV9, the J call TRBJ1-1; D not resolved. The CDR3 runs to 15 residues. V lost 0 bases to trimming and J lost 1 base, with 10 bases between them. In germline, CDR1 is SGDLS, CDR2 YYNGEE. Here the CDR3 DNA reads TGTGCCAGCAGCGTAGCAGGTTCAGGGAACACTGAAGCTTTCTTT. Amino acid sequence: CASSVAGSGNTEAFF.

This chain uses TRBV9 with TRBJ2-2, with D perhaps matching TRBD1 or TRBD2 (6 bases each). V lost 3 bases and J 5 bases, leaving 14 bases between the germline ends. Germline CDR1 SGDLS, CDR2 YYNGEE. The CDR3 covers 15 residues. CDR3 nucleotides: TGTGCCAGCAGCGCGGAGGGGGGTTGGACCGGGGAGCTGTTTTTT. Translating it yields CASSAEGGWTGELFF. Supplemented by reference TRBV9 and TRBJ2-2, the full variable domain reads DSGVTQTPKHLITATGQRVTLRCSPRSGDLSVYWYQQSLDQGLQFLIQYYNGEERAKGNILERFSAQQFPDLHSELNLSSLELGDSALYFCASSAEGGWTGELFFGEGSRLTVL.

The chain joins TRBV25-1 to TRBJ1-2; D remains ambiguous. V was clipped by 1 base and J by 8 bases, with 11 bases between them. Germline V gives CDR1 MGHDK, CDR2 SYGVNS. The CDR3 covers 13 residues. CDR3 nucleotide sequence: TGTGCCAGCAGTGAATCCCGTATAGGAGGCTACACCTTC. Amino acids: CASSESRIGGYTF.

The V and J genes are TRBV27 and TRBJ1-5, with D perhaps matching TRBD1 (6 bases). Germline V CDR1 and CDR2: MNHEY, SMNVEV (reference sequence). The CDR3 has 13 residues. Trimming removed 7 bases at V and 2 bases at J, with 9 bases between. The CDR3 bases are TGTGCCAGCAAACAGGGAGGCAATCAGCCCCAGCATTTT. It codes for CASKQGGNQPQHF.

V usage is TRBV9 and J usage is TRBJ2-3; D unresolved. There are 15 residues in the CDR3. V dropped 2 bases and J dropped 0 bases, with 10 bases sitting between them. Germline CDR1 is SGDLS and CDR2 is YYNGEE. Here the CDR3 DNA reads TGTGCCAGCAGCGTTATAGCCTCTAGCACAGATACGCAGTATTTT. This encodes CASSVIASSTDTQYF.

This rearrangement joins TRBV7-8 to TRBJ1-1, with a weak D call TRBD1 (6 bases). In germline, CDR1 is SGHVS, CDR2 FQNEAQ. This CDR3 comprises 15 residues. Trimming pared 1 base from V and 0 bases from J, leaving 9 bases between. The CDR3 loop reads CASSLVDSLNTEAFF. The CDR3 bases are TGTGCCAGCAGCTTAGTGGACAGCTTGAACACTGAAGCTTTCTTT.

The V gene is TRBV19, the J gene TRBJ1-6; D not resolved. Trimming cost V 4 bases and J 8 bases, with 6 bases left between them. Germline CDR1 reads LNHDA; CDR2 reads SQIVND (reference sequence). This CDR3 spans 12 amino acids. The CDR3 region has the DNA TGTGCCAGTAGTAATGTCGATTCACCCCTCCACTTT. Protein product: CASSNVDSPLHF.

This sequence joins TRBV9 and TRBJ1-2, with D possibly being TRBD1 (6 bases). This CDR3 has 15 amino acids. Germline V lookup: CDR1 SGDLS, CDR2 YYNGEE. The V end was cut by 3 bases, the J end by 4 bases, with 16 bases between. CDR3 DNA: TGTGCCAGCAGCGAAAGGACAGACGGGGGCTATGGCTACACCTTC. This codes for CASSERTDGGYGYTF.

The CDR3 DNA sequence: TGCAGTGCTAGAGGGACAGGGGACACTGAAGCTTTCTTT. Its translation: CSARGTGDTEAFF. This sequence joins TRBV20-1 and TRBJ1-1; 9 nucleotides align to TRBD1. The germline V gene has CDR1 DFQATT and CDR2 SNEGSKA (reference sequence). The junction had 0 bases not matched to a gene; V was cut back by 1 base and J by 3 bases. This CDR3 is 13 amino acids long.

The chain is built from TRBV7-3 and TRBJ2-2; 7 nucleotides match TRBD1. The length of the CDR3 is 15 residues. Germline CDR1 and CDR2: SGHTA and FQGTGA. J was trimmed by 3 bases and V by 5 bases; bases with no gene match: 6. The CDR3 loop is CASSLGQDYTGELFF. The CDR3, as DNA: TGTGCCAGCAGCCTAGGACAGGACTACACCGGGGAGCTGTTTTTT.